This TCR beta chain is drawn from a study of cytomegalovirus exposure and HLA in healthy donors. Whole-study results and caveats: Later genetic work tied a missense DCLRE1C variant to beta-chain V and J trimming. Association of roughly 18,000 TCR beta sequences with HLA alleles was found at 0.05 false discovery rate in a later analysis.

Primers for the PCR totalled 60 Vbeta and 13 Jbeta. Here immunoSEQ multiplex PCR was the method, and the copy in TCRdb shows in-frame clones only, minus some. The data contain approximately 150,000 clones, around 76% of them singletons. CDR1 is MNHEY and CDR2 is SMNVEV in the germline V gene (reference sequence). V lost 8 bases and J lost 0, with 11 bases in between. The CDR3 is 14 amino acids. In this sample, this clone turned up a few times. Its target is unknown. Other DNA sequences within the sample encode an identical CDR3. Sequenced input: PBMCs. The receptor was derived from a middle-aged man in good health and CMV-seronegative. V gene TRBV27 combines with J gene TRBJ2-1, with a possible D match to TRBD2 (5 bases). CDR3 loop: CASASGSSYNEQFF. In nucleotides, the CDR3 is TGTGCCAGCGCCAGCGGCAGCTCCTACAATGAGCAGTTCTTC.